This T cell receptor (beta chain) originates from a study of blood T cells in healthy people across ages. In the study overall: Template switching caught about one barcoded beta molecule for each two T cells.

Alongside a J-beta primer mix, a sample-barcoded 5' primer served in a second PCR lasting about 7 to 12 cycles. MiXCR, run by TCRdb on the 5' RACE reads, gives a single entry per CDR3 protein. The sample carries hundreds of thousands of distinct CDR3 sequences, around half recorded once. Germline CDR1 reads MNHNY; CDR2 reads SVGAGI (reference sequence). V dropped 6 bases and J dropped 5; count of bases not matched to a gene: 13. This CDR3 region has 15 residues. The source material was blood. This receptor was obtained from a woman in her sixties in good health. J is TRBJ2-7 and V is TRBV6-6; TRBD2 agrees at 7 bases. CDR3 sequence (DNA): TGTGCCAGCAGCTCCCCCCTGGCGGGAGATGACGAGCAGTACTTC. Its protein is CASSSPLAGDDEQYF.